Below, 21 T cell receptor beta chains from the same sample are listed, as sequenced in a study of blood T cell repertoires in COVID-19. Only in-frame clones appear in the TCRdb table, and some are missing; sequencing was by immunoSEQ multiplex PCR. The sample has roughly 140,000 clones, about 86% seen once. The source material was PBMCs or T cells enriched from blood (not recorded which). The receptors here all came from a man aged 45-60 years who had recovered from COVID-19.

V usage is TRBV5-1 and J usage is TRBJ2-2; 8 nucleotides align to TRBD2. CDR1 SGHRS and CDR2 YFSETQ come from the germline V gene. V gave up 4 bases and J gave up 4 bases; unmatched junction bases: 9. The CDR3 consists of 16 residues. The CDR3 reads CASSPQATSGTGELFF. As DNA, the CDR3 is TGCGCCAGCAGCCCCCAGGCAACTAGCGGCACCGGGGAGCTGTTTTTT.

The CDR3 protein is CASSEGDRGAGELFF. The CDR3 DNA reads as TGTGCCAGCAGTGAAGGTGACAGGGGAGCCGGGGAGCTGTTTTTT. V is TRBV2 and J is TRBJ2-2, with TRBD1 matching over 8 bases. From germline, CDR1 is SNHLY and CDR2 FYNNEI. The V segment lost 1 base and the J segment 6 bases; nucleotides outside the gene matches: 4. The CDR3 contains 15 residues.

The genes are TRBV9 and TRBJ2-1, with a tentative D call TRBD1 (6 bases). V was clipped by 5 bases and J by 7 bases, with 22 bases between them. From germline, CDR1 is SGDLS and CDR2 YYNGEE. The CDR3 consists of 16 residues. CDR3 bases: TGTGCCAGCAGTCGTCGGTCGGACAGTGAAGCGAATGAGCAGTTCTTC. Protein sequence: CASSRRSDSEANEQFF.

J is TRBJ1-1 and V is TRBV7-8; D not resolved. V lost 2 bases and J 1 base, leaving 11 bases between the germline ends. The CDR3 has 15 amino acids. The germline V gene has CDR1 SGHVS and CDR2 FQNEAQ. The CDR3 reads CASSLYLAGNTEAFF. Written as DNA, the CDR3 is TGTGCCAGCAGCTTATATCTGGCAGGGAACACTGAAGCTTTCTTT.

This clone came up a few times. The chain employs TRBV7-8 and TRBJ1-4; D is uncertain. CDR1 and CDR2 from the germline V gene are SGHVS and FQNEAQ. This CDR3 is 17 amino acids long. The V gene lost 1 base and the J gene lost 7 bases, with 19 bases spanning the gap. The CDR3 nucleotides read TGTGCCAGCAGCTTAGTGGTGAGGGCCCCTGAGGGTGAAAAACTGTTTTTT. As protein: CASSLVVRAPEGEKLFF.

V and J are TRBV4-2 and TRBJ1-1, with 7 bases matching TRBD1. Unmatched junction bases numbered 6, after V lost 1 base and J lost 4 bases. Looked up from germline, CDR1 is LGHNA and CDR2 is YNFKEQ. The CDR3 contains 15 residues. CDR3: CASSQVRQGSTEAFF. CDR3 nucleotides: TGTGCCAGCAGCCAAGTCCGACAGGGTTCCACTGAAGCTTTCTTT.

In its sample, this clone was seen once. The chain is built from TRBV11-3 and TRBJ2-5; 11 positions agree with TRBD2. Germline V gene sequence: CDR1 SGHNT, CDR2 YENEEA. With 4 bases clipped from V and 5 bases from J, the junction kept 3 bases outside the gene matches. The CDR3 is made up of 14 amino acids. This chain's CDR3 is CASSSGLAAETQYF. The CDR3 DNA follows: TGTGCCAGCAGCTCGGGACTAGCGGCGGAGACCCAGTACTTC.

This chain links TRBV12-3 or TRBV12-4 with TRBJ2-3; possibly TRBD2 for D (6 bases). V lost 5 bases, J lost 5 bases, and 11 bases lay in between. This CDR3 spans 13 amino acids. The CDR3 region has the DNA TGTGCCAGCAGTCTGGGACTCAGAGATACGCAGTATTTT. This sequence encodes CASSLGLRDTQYF.

The gene calls are TRBV30 and TRBJ1-1; D is unclear. Germline V gene lookup returns CDR1 GTSNPN and CDR2 SVGIG (reference sequence). The CDR3 length is 14 residues. The ends were cut back, 4 bases at V and 4 bases at J, with 16 bases in the middle. This CDR3 is CAWTKVGSGTEAFF. The CDR3 DNA sequence: TGTGCCTGGACTAAAGTCGGGAGCGGCACTGAAGCTTTCTTT.

The rearrangement uses TRBV5-1 and TRBJ2-7; possibly TRBD1 for D (6 bases). V was clipped by 4 bases and J by 0 bases, with 11 bases between them. The germline gives CDR1 SGHRS, CDR2 YFSETQ. The CDR3 contains 14 residues. The CDR3 here is CASSPGTLSYEQYF. Here the CDR3 DNA reads TGCGCCAGCAGCCCCGGGACACTCTCCTACGAGCAGTACTTC. The whole variable domain, remainder taken from reference TRBV5-1 and TRBJ2-7, is KAGVTQTPRYLIKTRGQQVTLSCSPISGHRSVSWYQQTPGQGLQFLFEYFSETQRNKGNFPGRFSGRQFSNSRSEMNVSTLELGDSALYLCASSPGTLSYEQYFGPGTRLTVT.

Only one count was recorded for this clone. The chain couples TRBV3-1 (or the pseudogene TRBV3-2) to TRBJ1-1, with D uncertain. The CDR3 runs 16 residues. V shed 4 bases and J shed 4 bases, with 19 bases lying between them. Germline V gene lookup returns CDR1 LGHDT and CDR2 YNNKEL (reference sequence). The CDR3 loop reads CASSPLVAGESTEAFF. Written as DNA, the CDR3 is TGTGCCAGCAGCCCCCTCGTCGCAGGCGAGAGCACTGAAGCTTTCTTT.

CDR3 residues: CASSLGDYSNQPQHF. DNA of the CDR3: TGTGCCAGCAGCTTAGGGGACTATAGCAATCAGCCCCAGCATTTT. The rearrangement links TRBV7-2 to TRBJ1-5; tentatively, D is TRBD1 (5 bases). Trimming cost V 1 base and J 0 bases, with 7 bases left between them. The CDR3 extends over 15 amino acids. In germline, CDR1 is SGHTA, CDR2 FQGNSA. Complete variable domain (other parts from reference TRBV7-2 and TRBJ1-5): GAGVSQSPSNKVTEKGKDVELRCDPISGHTALYWYRQSLGQGLEFLIYFQGNSAPDKSGLPSDRFSAERTGGSVSTLTIQRTQQEDSAVYLCASSLGDYSNQPQHFGDGTRLSIL.

The chain employs TRBV7-2 and TRBJ2-7; D might be TRBD2 (5 bases). The V gene's germline CDR1 is SGHTA and CDR2 FQGNSA. V was clipped by 1 base and J by 3 bases, with 10 bases between them. This CDR3 region has 14 residues. CDR3 DNA: TGTGCCAGCAGCTTAGTTGACGGGGTCTACGAGCAGTACTTC. It codes for CASSLVDGVYEQYF.

J is TRBJ1-1 and V is TRBV5-1, with 10 bases lining up with TRBD1. CDR3 size: 16 residues. J gave up 3 bases and V 3 bases, and 8 bases lay outside the gene matches. Germline loops: CDR1 SGHRS, CDR2 YFSETQ. The CDR3 coding sequence is TGCGCCAGCAGCTCGGGTCGTGGGACAGGGGACACTGAAGCTTTCTTT. It yields the protein CASSSGRGTGDTEAFF.

This clone was recorded many times. The chain combines TRBV2 with TRBJ1-6, with D possibly TRBD1 on 5 matching bases. The germline V and J ends were trimmed by 6 bases and 7 bases, with 19 bases remaining between them. CDR3 length: 16 residues. In germline, CDR1 is SNHLY, CDR2 FYNNEI. CDR3 nucleotides: TGTGCCAGCAGCGACCTTGTAACAGGAACGAATTCACCCCTCCACTTT. It encodes CASSDLVTGTNSPLHF.

The gene calls are TRBV7-2 and TRBJ2-7; 7 bases are a match to TRBD1. This CDR3 is 15 amino acids long. CDR1 is SGHTA and CDR2 is FQGNSA in the germline V gene. The junction had 8 bases not matched to a gene; V was cut back by 4 bases and J by 2 bases. CDR3 region: CASSSPNRGTYEQYF. The CDR3 bases are TGTGCCAGCAGCTCGCCTAACAGGGGAACCTACGAGCAGTACTTC.

This chain links TRBV2 with TRBJ2-2; 8 bases align to TRBD1. The germline gives CDR1 SNHLY, CDR2 FYNNEI. The CDR3 contains 14 residues. Unmatched junction bases numbered 4, after V lost 8 bases and J lost 2 bases. The CDR3 loop reads CASRGQVNTGELFF. The CDR3 DNA reads TGTGCCAGCCGGGGACAGGTTAACACCGGGGAGCTGTTTTTT.

This clone showed up just a few times. V and J are TRBV7-9 and TRBJ1-1; D is unresolved. The CDR3 extends over 12 amino acids. Germline assignment: CDR1 SEHNR and CDR2 FQNEAQ (reference sequence). V lost 1 base, J lost 8 bases, and 8 bases lay in between. CDR3: CASSLGSKEAFF. CDR3 DNA sequence: TGTGCCAGCAGCTTAGGTAGCAAAGAAGCTTTCTTT.

The chain combines TRBV9 with TRBJ2-5; a weak D match, TRBD1 (6 bases). The V end lost 3 bases, the J end lost 3 bases, and 9 bases lay between the germline ends. The germline CDR1 and CDR2 sequences are SGDLS and YYNGEE. There are 13 residues in the CDR3. The CDR3 sequence: CASSATGKETQYF. CDR3 coding DNA: TGTGCCAGCAGCGCAACAGGGAAAGAGACCCAGTACTTC. The full variable domain, rest sourced from reference TRBV9 and TRBJ2-5, is DSGVTQTPKHLITATGQRVTLRCSPRSGDLSVYWYQQSLDQGLQFLIQYYNGEERAKGNILERFSAQQFPDLHSELNLSSLELGDSALYFCASSATGKETQYFGPGTRLLVL.

This clone appeared once. The chain employs TRBV5-1 and TRBJ1-2; 8 positions agree with TRBD1. V trimming: 4 bases; J trimming: 2 bases; junction bases outside the gene matches: 7. Germline V gene sequence: CDR1 SGHRS, CDR2 YFSETQ. This CDR3 is built from 15 residues. The CDR3 bases are TGCGCCAGCAGCGGAGCCGGGACAGGCAACTATGGCTACACCTTC. It encodes CASSGAGTGNYGYTF.

This sequence joins TRBV27 and TRBJ1-2; D perhaps matches TRBD1 (6 bases). The CDR3 runs to 16 residues. V lost 5 bases and J 4 bases, leaving 20 bases between the germline ends. Germline-derived CDR1 and CDR2 are MNHEY and SMNVEV (reference sequence). The chain's CDR3 is CASSSAVGQLRYGYTF. The DNA for the CDR3 is TGTGCCAGCAGTAGTGCGGTAGGACAGCTCCGCTATGGCTACACCTTC.